Listed below are T cell receptor beta chains from one sample, sequenced in a study of T cell responses to AZD1222 COVID-19 vaccine. The data were produced by immunoSEQ multiplex PCR, yet TCRdb's version contains in-frame clones alone and is incomplete. The sample yields roughly 200,000 clones, about 89% seen once. The sample in question was peripheral blood, obtained 28 days after the second AZD1222 dose. Receptors were obtained from an adult who received the AZD1222 COVID-19 vaccine. Each CDR3 is given with its conserved first and last residue. D genes are given only for firm matches. Clone size appears in some rows only: once, few, many, or a class for an expanded clone.

j_call clone_size d_call v_call cdr3_length cdr3_aa cdr3_nt
TRBJ1-2 NA NA TRBV28 15 CASSSAKTGEKGYTF TGTGCCAGCAGTTCCGCGAAGACAGGAGAAAAGGGCTACACCTTC
TRBJ2-2 NA NA TRBV11-2 16 CASSLLWTRNTGELFF TGTGCCAGCAGCCTGCTATGGACTCGAAACACCGGGGAGCTGTTTTTT
TRBJ1-2 NA NA TRBV7-9 15 CASSFNTLDFYGYTF TGTGCCAGCAGCTTCAACACTCTGGACTTCTATGGCTACACCTTC
TRBJ2-5 once NA TRBV7-8 14 CASSPGTTQETQYF TGTGCCAGCAGCCCGGGGACAACCCAAGAGACCCAGTACTTC
TRBJ2-7 NA NA TRBV11-3 14 CASSQGPTSYEQYF TGTGCCAGCAGCCAAGGACCCACCTCCTACGAGCAGTACTTC
TRBJ2-1 NA NA TRBV6-5 11 CASRDSSEQFF TGTGCCAGCAGAGACTCTTCGGAGCAGTTCTTC
TRBJ1-1 NA NA TRBV19 20 CASSFYLYVLGADSNTEAFF TGTGCCAGTAGTTTCTACCTGTATGTGTTGGGGGCCGACTCGAACACTGAAGCTTTCTTT
TRBJ1-2 NA NA TRBV7-2 14 CASSLTGADYGYTF TGTGCCAGCAGCTTAACGGGGGCGGACTATGGCTACACCTTC
TRBJ2-1 once TRBD1 TRBV27 17 CASSPDKTGVRVNEQFF TGTGCCAGCAGTCCGGATAAGACAGGGGTTAGGGTCAATGAGCAGTTCTTC
TRBJ1-1 NA TRBD1 TRBV5-1 17 CASSYSGTGSQVAEAFF TGCGCCAGCAGCTACTCCGGGACAGGGTCTCAAGTCGCTGAAGCTTTCTTT
TRBJ2-3 NA TRBD2 TRBV4-2 19 CASSQVMTSDFSGTDTQYF TGTGCCAGCAGCCAAGTTATGACTAGCGACTTTAGCGGGACAGATACGCAGTATTTT
TRBJ2-3 NA NA TRBV19 14 CASFRRRVTDTQYF TGTGCCAGTTTCAGACGAAGGGTTACAGATACGCAGTATTTT
TRBJ1-2 NA TRBD1 TRBV19 13 CASSRQGFYGYTF TGTGCCAGTAGCCGACAGGGGTTCTATGGCTACACCTTC
TRBJ1-2 NA NA TRBV12-3/TRBV12-4 13 CASSLGGGGGYTF TGTGCCAGCAGTTTAGGGGGGGGTGGTGGCTACACCTTC
TRBJ1-4 NA TRBD1 TRBV19 16 CASGGDRVSTNEKLFF TGTGCCAGCGGGGGGGACAGGGTTTCCACTAATGAAAAACTGTTTTTT
TRBJ1-5 once NA TRBV20-1 14 CSASRVDGNQPQHF TGCAGTGCTAGTCGGGTAGACGGCAATCAGCCCCAGCATTTT
TRBJ2-5 NA NA TRBV15 12 CATSRQQETQYF TGTGCCACCAGCAGACAGCAAGAGACCCAGTACTTC
TRBJ1-2 few NA TRBV11-2 13 CASSLSGNYGYTF TGTGCCAGCAGCTTATCGGGGAACTATGGCTACACCTTC
TRBJ2-3 NA TRBD1 TRBV28 15 CASNGDRGQTDTQYF TGTGCCAGCAACGGGGACAGGGGGCAGACAGATACGCAGTATTTT
TRBJ2-7 once TRBD2 TRBV28 14 CASSAGLAVYEQYF TGTGCCAGCAGTGCGGGACTAGCGGTCTACGAGCAGTACTTC
TRBJ2-1 once TRBD1 TRBV19 16 CASRTTGASSYNEQFF TGTGCCAGTAGGACCACAGGGGCCAGCTCCTACAATGAGCAGTTCTTC
TRBJ1-2 NA TRBD1 TRBV27 14 CASSPGQGIYGYTF TGTGCCAGCAGTCCGGGACAGGGGATCTATGGCTACACCTTC
TRBJ2-1 NA TRBD1 TRBV5-4 17 CASSLMNRGLAQDEQFF TGTGCCAGCAGCTTGATGAACAGGGGTCTAGCTCAGGATGAGCAGTTCTTC
TRBJ2-3 once TRBD2 TRBV7-9 13 CATGLAGTDTQYF TGTGCCACCGGGCTAGCGGGGACAGATACGCAGTATTTT
TRBJ1-1 NA NA TRBV3-1/TRBV3-2 13 CASSPKGNTEAFF TGTGCCAGCAGCCCAAAAGGGAACACTGAAGCTTTCTTT
TRBJ2-1 NA NA TRBV19 18 CASSIPPGLRGSYNEQFF TGTGCCAGTAGTATACCCCCAGGACTCCGAGGCTCCTACAATGAGCAGTTCTTC
TRBJ2-5 NA TRBD2 TRBV7-8 15 CASSANSGVQETQYF TGTGCCAGCAGCGCCAATAGCGGGGTCCAAGAGACCCAGTACTTC
TRBJ2-3 NA TRBD2 TRBV11-2 16 CASRPTWTSGRDTQYF TGTGCCAGCAGACCTACCTGGACTAGCGGGAGAGATACGCAGTATTTT
TRBJ1-2 NA TRBD1 TRBV20-1 11 CATGENYGYTF TGCGCAACAGGGGAAAACTATGGCTACACCTTC
TRBJ1-4 NA NA TRBV25-1 16 CASSEWAGLGDEKLFF TGTGCCAGCAGTGAATGGGCAGGTTTGGGGGATGAAAAACTGTTTTTT
TRBJ1-1 NA TRBD1 TRBV5-1 14 CASSEQGGNTEAFF TGCGCCAGCAGCGAACAGGGGGGGAACACTGAAGCTTTCTTT
TRBJ1-1 NA NA TRBV28 14 CASVPGSRETEAFF TGTGCCAGCGTTCCAGGGAGTCGAGAAACTGAAGCTTTCTTT
TRBJ1-6 NA NA TRBV12-5 15 CASGLVYSPNSPLHF TGTGCTAGTGGTTTGGTGTACAGTCCGAATTCACCCCTCCACTTT
TRBJ2-2 NA TRBD1 TRBV19 16 CASSIGGTANTGELFF TGTGCCAGTAGTATAGGTGGGACAGCTAACACCGGGGAGCTGTTTTTT
TRBJ1-2 few NA TRBV14 16 CASSKTINKFSYGYTF TGTGCCAGCAGCAAGACTATTAACAAGTTCTCCTATGGCTACACCTTC
TRBJ1-1 once NA TRBV24-1 13 CATSDRDGLEAFF TGTGCCACCAGTGACCGCGACGGACTGGAAGCTTTCTTT
TRBJ2-7 NA NA TRBV12-5 15 CASAIETEGSYEQYF TGTGCTAGTGCCATTGAGACCGAGGGAAGCTACGAGCAGTACTTC
TRBJ2-7 NA NA TRBV7-9 13 CASSFPGGSSWYF TGTGCCAGCAGCTTCCCCGGGGGCTCCTCCTGGTACTTC
TRBJ2-1 NA NA TRBV6-2/TRBV6-3 19 CASSYSIERAGSSYNEQFF TGTGCCAGCAGTTACTCGATTGAGCGGGCGGGGAGCTCCTACAATGAGCAGTTCTTC
TRBJ2-5 NA TRBD2 TRBV18 17 CASSQQGLAGGRETQYF TGTGCCAGCTCACAGCAAGGACTAGCGGGAGGAAGGGAGACCCAGTACTTC
TRBJ2-7 NA TRBD2 TRBV28 15 CASGKPGLATYEQYF TGTGCCAGCGGCAAACCGGGACTAGCGACGTACGAGCAGTACTTC
TRBJ2-3 NA TRBD2 TRBV9 18 CASSAPPSAGVVPDTQYF TGTGCCAGCAGCGCTCCCCCCTCCGCGGGGGTAGTCCCAGATACGCAGTATTTT
TRBJ2-5 NA NA TRBV6-1 13 CASIGSGRETQYF TGTGCCAGCATAGGGTCAGGGAGGGAGACCCAGTACTTC
TRBJ1-4 NA NA TRBV4-3 16 CASSQDKAGSKEKLFF TGCGCCAGCAGCCAAGACAAGGCAGGCTCCAAGGAAAAACTGTTTTTT
TRBJ2-1 NA TRBD2 TRBV19 12 CASRGAYNEQFF TGTGCCAGTCGGGGGGCCTACAATGAGCAGTTCTTC
TRBJ2-1 many NA TRBV19 12 CASSIGSPEQFF TGTGCCAGTAGTATCGGGAGTCCTGAGCAGTTCTTC
TRBJ1-1 NA NA TRBV11-2 11 CASSLNTEAFF TGTGCCAGCAGCCTTAACACTGAAGCTTTCTTT
TRBJ1-5 NA NA TRBV30 13 CAWAVDSNQPQHF TGTGCCTGGGCGGTTGATAGCAATCAGCCCCAGCATTTT
TRBJ1-1 NA NA TRBV6-5 14 CASVYKEGRAGAFF TGTGCCAGCGTCTACAAGGAAGGGAGGGCGGGGGCTTTCTTT
TRBJ2-3 NA TRBD2 TRBV3-1/TRBV3-2 15 CASSRGGSLWDTQYF TGTGCCAGCAGCCGCGGGGGGAGTCTATGGGATACGCAGTATTTT
TRBJ1-2 NA TRBD1 TRBV3-1/TRBV3-2 13 CASSPTGGIGYTF TGTGCCAGCAGCCCGACAGGGGGCATTGGCTACACCTTC
TRBJ2-5 NA TRBD2 TRBV5-1 15 CASSLGSGSWKTQYF TGCGCCAGCAGCTTGGGGAGCGGGAGCTGGAAGACCCAGTACTTC
TRBJ1-5 NA NA TRBV5-5 15 CASSLVGAAPQPQHF TGTGCCAGCAGCTTGGTGGGGGCGGCCCCTCAGCCCCAGCATTTT
TRBJ1-1 NA NA TRBV30 12 CAWRDFGPEAFF TGTGCCTGGAGGGACTTCGGCCCTGAAGCTTTCTTT
TRBJ1-1 NA NA TRBV6-5 15 CASSYGFSSGTEAFF TGTGCCAGCAGTTACGGGTTTAGTTCCGGAACTGAAGCTTTCTTT
TRBJ2-2 NA TRBD2 TRBV10-3 19 CAISESWGLVVGPAGELFF TGTGCCATCAGTGAGTCTTGGGGACTAGTTGTAGGTCCCGCCGGGGAGCTGTTTTTT
TRBJ1-2 NA NA TRBV5-1 13 CASKPGLNYGYTF TGCGCCAGCAAGCCGGGGCTTAACTATGGCTACACCTTC